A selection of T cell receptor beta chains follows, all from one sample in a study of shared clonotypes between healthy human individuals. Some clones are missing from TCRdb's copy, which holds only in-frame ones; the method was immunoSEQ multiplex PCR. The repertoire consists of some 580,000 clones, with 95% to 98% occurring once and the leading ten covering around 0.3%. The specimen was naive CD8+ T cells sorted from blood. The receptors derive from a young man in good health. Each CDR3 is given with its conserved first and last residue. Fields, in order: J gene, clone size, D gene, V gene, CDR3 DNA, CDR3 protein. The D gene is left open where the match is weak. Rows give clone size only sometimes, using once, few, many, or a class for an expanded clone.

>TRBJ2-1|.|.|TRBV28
TGTGCCAGCAGTCCGACAAGGGTTCAGGATGAGCAGTTCTTC
CASSPTRVQDEQFF
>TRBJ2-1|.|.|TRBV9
TGTGCCAGCAGCGCCGAGTACAATGAGCAGTTCTTC
CASSAEYNEQFF
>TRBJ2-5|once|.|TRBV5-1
TGCGCCAGCAGCTTGGCCCTGGCTATTCAAGAGACCCAGTACTTC
CASSLALAIQETQYF
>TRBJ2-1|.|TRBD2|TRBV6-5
TGTGCCACCTCAAACGCGGGAGGCTACAATGAGCAGTTCTTC
CATSNAGGYNEQFF
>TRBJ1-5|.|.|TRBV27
TGTGCCAGCAGTTTAGGCCGCAATCAGCCCCAGCATTTT
CASSLGRNQPQHF
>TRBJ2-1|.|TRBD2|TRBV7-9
TGTGCCAGCAGTCCCCCGCGTGGGACTAGCGCGTACAATGAGCAGTTCTTC
CASSPPRGTSAYNEQFF
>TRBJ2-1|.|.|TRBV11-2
TGTGCCAGCAGCCCCCATGGGGTTTACAATGAGCAGTTCTTC
CASSPHGVYNEQFF
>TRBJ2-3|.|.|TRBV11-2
TGTGCCAGCAGCTCCGCTGTAGTCACAGATACGCAGTATTTT
CASSSAVVTDTQYF
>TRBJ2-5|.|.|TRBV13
TGTGCCAGCAGCTTAAGGGTGGGACAAGAGACCCAGTACTTC
CASSLRVGQETQYF
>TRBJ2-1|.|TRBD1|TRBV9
TGTGCCAGCAGCGACACCGGGACAGGGGGCTTCGGAAATGAGCAGTTCTTC
CASSDTGTGGFGNEQFF
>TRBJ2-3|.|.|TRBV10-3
TGTGCCATCAGTGAGTCGATGGGAGTGGCAGATACGCAGTATTTT
CAISESMGVADTQYF
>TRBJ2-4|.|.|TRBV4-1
TGCGCCAGCAGCCAAGGTGGTGGGGCGGTCAACATTCAGTACTTC
CASSQGGGAVNIQYF
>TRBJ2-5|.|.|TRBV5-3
TGTGCCAGAAGCTCTTTAACTGGACGGGTTGAGACCCAGTACTTC
CARSSLTGRVETQYF
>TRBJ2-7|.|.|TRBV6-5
TGTGCCAGCAGTTACCAGGGTAGATCCTACGAGCAGTACTTC
CASSYQGRSYEQYF
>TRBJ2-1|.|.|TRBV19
TGTGCCAGTAGTATAACTGATTACAATGAGCAGTTCTTC
CASSITDYNEQFF
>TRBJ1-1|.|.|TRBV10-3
TGTGCCATCAGTACGGGACACTACGAAGCTTTCTTT
CAISTGHYEAFF
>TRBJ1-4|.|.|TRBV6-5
TGTGCCAGCAGTTTATATACAGGTGTTAATGAAAAACTGTTTTTT
CASSLYTGVNEKLFF
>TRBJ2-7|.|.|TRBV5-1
TGCGCCAGCAGCCTGCTCCCGGGACATTCCCGCGAGCAGTACTTC
CASSLLPGHSREQYF
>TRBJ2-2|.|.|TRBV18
TGTGCCAGCTCTCACATTTTTGAGAACACCGGGGAGCTGTTTTTT
CASSHIFENTGELFF
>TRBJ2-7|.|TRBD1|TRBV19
TGTGCCAGTAGTATTCGGTGGGACAGCAACTACGAGCAGTACTTC
CASSIRWDSNYEQYF
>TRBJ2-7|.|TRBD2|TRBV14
TGTGCCAGCGGACTAGGGAGCTCCTACGAGCAGTACTTC
CASGLGSSYEQYF
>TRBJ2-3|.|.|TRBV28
TGTGCCAGCAGTTTCACCGATACGCAGTATTTT
CASSFTDTQYF
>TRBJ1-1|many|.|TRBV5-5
TGTGCCAGCATGGGAGGGGTGAACACTGAAGCTTTCTTT
CASMGGVNTEAFF
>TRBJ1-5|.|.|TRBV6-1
TGTGCCAGCAGTGAAGCGTTCGGGGGCGCAGTTAGCAATCAGCCCCAGCATTTT
CASSEAFGGAVSNQPQHF
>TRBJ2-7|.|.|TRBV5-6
TGTGCCAGCAGCTTGGGGTCGAACGAGCAGTACTTC
CASSLGSNEQYF
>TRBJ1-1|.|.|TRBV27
TGTGCCAGCAGTTTGGGTGCAGGGAACACTGAAGCTTTCTTT
CASSLGAGNTEAFF
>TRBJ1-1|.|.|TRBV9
TGTGCCAGCAGCCCTCGAGCAGGGCAAGCTTTCTTT
CASSPRAGQAFF
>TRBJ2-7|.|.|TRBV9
TGTGCCAGCAGCGCTAGGGCCCAAACCTACGAGCAGTACTTC
CASSARAQTYEQYF
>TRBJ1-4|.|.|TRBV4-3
TGCGCCAGCAGCCAAGATCAAGGGTGGAAGGAAAAACTGTTTTTT
CASSQDQGWKEKLFF
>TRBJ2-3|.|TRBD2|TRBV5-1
TGCGCCACCACCAAACTAGCGGGAGGAGATACGCAGTATTTT
CATTKLAGGDTQYF
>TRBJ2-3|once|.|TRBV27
TGTGCCAGCAGTTTAGGGACAACTAGCACAGATACGCAGTATTTT
CASSLGTTSTDTQYF
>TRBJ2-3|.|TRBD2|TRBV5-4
TGTGCCAGCAGCTTGGCCGTAGTTATGGGGACTAGCGGCACAGATACGCAGTATTTT
CASSLAVVMGTSGTDTQYF
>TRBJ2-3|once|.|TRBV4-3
TGCGCCAGCAGCCAAGTTTCGGGGGGCACAGATACGCAGTATTTT
CASSQVSGGTDTQYF
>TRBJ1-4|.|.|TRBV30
TGTGCCTGGAGTGCCGGGGTCGCAACTAATGAAAAACTGTTTTTT
CAWSAGVATNEKLFF
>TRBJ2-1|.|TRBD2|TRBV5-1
TGCGCCAGCAGCGACCCCCTAGCGGAGGGGTACTACAATGAGCAGTTCTTC
CASSDPLAEGYYNEQFF
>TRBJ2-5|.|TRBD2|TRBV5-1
TGCGCCAGCAGCTTTCTAGCGGGCGGGGAGACCCAGTACTTC
CASSFLAGGETQYF
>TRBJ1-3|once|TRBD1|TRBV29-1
TGCAGCGTGAGGGGGACAGACCTCGCGGATGGAAACACCATATATTTT
CSVRGTDLADGNTIYF
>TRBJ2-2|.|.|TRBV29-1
TGCAGCGTTGAAGAGATCGGGGAGCTGTTTTTT
CSVEEIGELFF
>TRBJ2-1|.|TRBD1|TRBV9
TGTGCCAGCAGCGGGACAGGGGGCGGCAATGAGCAGTTCTTC
CASSGTGGGNEQFF
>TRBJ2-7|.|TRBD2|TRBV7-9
TGTGCCAGCAGCTTAGCTACTAGCGGGAGGGCCCGCTCCTACGAGCAGTACTTC
CASSLATSGRARSYEQYF
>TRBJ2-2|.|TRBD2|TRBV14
TGTGCCACCTCCGGGACTAGCGGTTCCGGGGAGCTGTTTTTT
CATSGTSGSGELFF
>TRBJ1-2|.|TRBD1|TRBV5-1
TGCGCCAGCAGCCGCAGGGGGCGTGATGGCTACACCTTC
CASSRRGRDGYTF
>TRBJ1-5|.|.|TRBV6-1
TGTGCCACCGGCCCTCAGAGACATCAGCCCCAGCATTTT
CATGPQRHQPQHF
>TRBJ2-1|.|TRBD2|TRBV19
TGTGCCCCCAAGCTAGCGGAATCCTACAATGAGCAGTTCTTC
CAPKLAESYNEQFF
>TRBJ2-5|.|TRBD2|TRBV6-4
TGTGCCAGCAGTGACTCGAGACTAGCGGGTGGAGAGACCCAGTACTTC
CASSDSRLAGGETQYF
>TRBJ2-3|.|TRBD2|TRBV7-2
TGTGCCAGCAGCTTAGGGGTGCGAGCTAGCGGGACAGATACGCAGTATTTT
CASSLGVRASGTDTQYF
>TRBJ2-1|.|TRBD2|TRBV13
TGTGCCAGCAGCGCCGGACTAGCGGGAGACCCCTCCTACAATGAGCAGTTCTTC
CASSAGLAGDPSYNEQFF
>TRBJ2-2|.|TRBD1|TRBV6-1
TGTGCCAGCAGTGAACAATACAGGGGCTACACCGGGGAGCTGTTTTTT
CASSEQYRGYTGELFF
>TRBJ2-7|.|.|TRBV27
TGTGCCAGCAGTTCTCCAGGCTCCTACGAGCAGTACTTC
CASSSPGSYEQYF
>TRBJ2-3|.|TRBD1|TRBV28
TGTGCCAGCAGCCTATTAACAGGGGTAATGAGCACAGATACGCAGTATTTT
CASSLLTGVMSTDTQYF
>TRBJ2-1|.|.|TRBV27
TGTGCCAGCAGTTTACGGCAGGCCTCCTACAATGAGCAGTTCTTC
CASSLRQASYNEQFF
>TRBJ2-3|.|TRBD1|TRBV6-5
TGTGCCAGCAGTTACCGACAGGGCTGGGCAGATACGCAGTATTTT
CASSYRQGWADTQYF
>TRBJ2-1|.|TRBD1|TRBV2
TGTGCCAGCACCGAGAGGCAGGGGGCGCGGAATGAGCAGTTCTTC
CASTERQGARNEQFF
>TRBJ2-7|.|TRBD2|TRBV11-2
TGTGCCAGCAGCACCGGGACTAGCGGAATCTTAATGTACGAGCAGTACTTC
CASSTGTSGILMYEQYF
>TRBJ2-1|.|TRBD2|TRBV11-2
TGTGCCAGCAGCTTAGGCCGGCGGGAGATCACCTTTTCCTACAATGAGCAGTTCTTC
CASSLGRREITFSYNEQFF
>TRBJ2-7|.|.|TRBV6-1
TGTGCCAGCAGTGAAGCCGTCCAGGGAGGGGACATCTACGAGCAGTACTTC
CASSEAVQGGDIYEQYF
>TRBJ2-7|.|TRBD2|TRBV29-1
TGCAGCGTTCGGGGGGGCGATATGTCCTACGAGCAGTACTTC
CSVRGGDMSYEQYF
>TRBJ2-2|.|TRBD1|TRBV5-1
TGCGCCAGCAGCTTCACACAGGGGGCGACCGGGGAGCTGTTTTTT
CASSFTQGATGELFF
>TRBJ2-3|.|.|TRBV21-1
TGTGCCAGTACCTATGGGACAGATACGCAGTATTTT
CASTYGTDTQYF